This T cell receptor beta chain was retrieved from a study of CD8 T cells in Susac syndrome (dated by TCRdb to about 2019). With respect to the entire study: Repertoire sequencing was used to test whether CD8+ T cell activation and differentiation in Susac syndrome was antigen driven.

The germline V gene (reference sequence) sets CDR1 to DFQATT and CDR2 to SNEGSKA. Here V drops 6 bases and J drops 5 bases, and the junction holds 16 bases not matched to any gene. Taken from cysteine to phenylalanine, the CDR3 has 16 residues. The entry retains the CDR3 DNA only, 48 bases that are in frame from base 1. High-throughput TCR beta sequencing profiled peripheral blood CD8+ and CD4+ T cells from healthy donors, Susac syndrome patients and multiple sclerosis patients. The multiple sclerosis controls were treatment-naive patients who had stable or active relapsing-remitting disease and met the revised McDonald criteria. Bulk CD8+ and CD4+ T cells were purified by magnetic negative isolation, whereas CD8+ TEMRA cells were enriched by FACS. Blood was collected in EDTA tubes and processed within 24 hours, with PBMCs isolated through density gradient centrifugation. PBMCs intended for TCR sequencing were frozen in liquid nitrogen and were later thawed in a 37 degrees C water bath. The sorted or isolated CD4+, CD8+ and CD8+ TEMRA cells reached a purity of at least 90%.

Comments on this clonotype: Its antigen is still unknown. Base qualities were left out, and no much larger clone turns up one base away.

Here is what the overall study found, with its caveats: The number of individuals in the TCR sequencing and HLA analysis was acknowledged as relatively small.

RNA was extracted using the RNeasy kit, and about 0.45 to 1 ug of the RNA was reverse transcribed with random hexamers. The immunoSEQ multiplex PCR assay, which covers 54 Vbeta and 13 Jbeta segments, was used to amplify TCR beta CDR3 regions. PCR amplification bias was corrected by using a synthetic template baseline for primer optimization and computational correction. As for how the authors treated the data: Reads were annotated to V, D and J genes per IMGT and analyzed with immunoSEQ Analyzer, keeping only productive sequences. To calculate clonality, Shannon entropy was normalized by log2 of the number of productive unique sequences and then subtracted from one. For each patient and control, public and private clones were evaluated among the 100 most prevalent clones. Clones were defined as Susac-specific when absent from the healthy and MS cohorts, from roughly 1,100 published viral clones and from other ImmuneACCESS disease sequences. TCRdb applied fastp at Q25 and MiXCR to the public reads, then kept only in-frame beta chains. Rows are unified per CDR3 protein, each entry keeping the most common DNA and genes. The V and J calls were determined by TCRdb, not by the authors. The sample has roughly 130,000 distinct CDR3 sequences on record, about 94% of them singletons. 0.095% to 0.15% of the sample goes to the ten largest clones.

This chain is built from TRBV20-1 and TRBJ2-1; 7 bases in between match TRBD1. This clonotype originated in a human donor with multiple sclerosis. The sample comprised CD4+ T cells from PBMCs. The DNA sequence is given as TGCAGTGCCCCGCCCGATGGACAGGCCTTTAACAATGAGCAGTTCTTC. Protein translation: CSAPPDGQAFNNEQFF.